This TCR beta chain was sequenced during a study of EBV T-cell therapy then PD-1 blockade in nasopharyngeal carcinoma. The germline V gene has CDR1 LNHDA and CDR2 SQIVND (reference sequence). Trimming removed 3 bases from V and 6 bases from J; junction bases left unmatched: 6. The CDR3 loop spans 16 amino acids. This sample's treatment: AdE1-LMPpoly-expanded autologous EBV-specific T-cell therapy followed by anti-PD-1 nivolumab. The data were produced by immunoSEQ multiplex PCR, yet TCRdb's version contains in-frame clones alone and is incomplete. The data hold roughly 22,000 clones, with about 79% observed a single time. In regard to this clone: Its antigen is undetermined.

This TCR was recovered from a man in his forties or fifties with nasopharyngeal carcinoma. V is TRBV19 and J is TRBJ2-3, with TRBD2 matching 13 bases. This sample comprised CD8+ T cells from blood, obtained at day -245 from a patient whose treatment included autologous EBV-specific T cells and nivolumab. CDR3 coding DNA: TGTGCCAGTAGTATGCGGGGGACTAGCGGGGCTGATACGCAGTATTTT. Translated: CASSMRGTSGADTQYF.